This entry lists 15 T cell receptor beta chains sequenced from one sample in a study of blood T cell repertoires in COVID-19. Measured with immunoSEQ multiplex PCR; TCRdb has only the in-frame clones, and not every one. The sample includes 18,000 or so clones, 85% to 90% of them seen just once. The material sequenced was peripheral blood. These receptors all come from a man between 60 and 75 years old with active COVID-19.

The gene calls are TRBV6-5 and TRBJ1-1; TRBD1 might be the D (6 bases). This CDR3 is 16 amino acids long. V was shortened by 0 bases and J by 4 bases, with 15 bases between the two germline ends. CDR1 and CDR2 from the germline V gene are MNHEY and SVGAGI. This CDR3 reads CASSYSTSGEFTEAFF. The CDR3 DNA is TGTGCCAGCAGTTACTCGACATCAGGGGAGTTCACTGAAGCTTTCTTT.

The CDR3 nucleotides read TGTGCCAGCTCACAGGGGGCGGACACTGAAGCTTTCTTT. Its translation is CASSQGADTEAFF. The genes are TRBV18 and TRBJ1-1, with 7 bases matching TRBD1. There are 13 residues in the CDR3. Germline values: CDR1 KGHSH, CDR2 LQKENI. The V segment lost 4 bases and the J segment 3 bases; nucleotides outside the gene matches: 2.

V and J are TRBV5-1 and TRBJ2-2; D is possibly TRBD2 (5 bases). With 0 bases removed from V and 0 bases from J, the gap between germline ends came to 15 bases. The CDR3 consists of 18 residues. Germline lookup yields CDR1 SGHRS and CDR2 YFSETQ. The CDR3 DNA reads TGCGCCAGCAGCTTGGACCCGGGGAGCGCAGCGAACACCGGGGAGCTGTTTTTT. It codes for CASSLDPGSAANTGELFF.

The chain links TRBV4-3 to TRBJ2-2, with 7 bases that match TRBD2. J was trimmed by 0 bases and V by 4 bases; bases with no gene match: 2. The CDR3 has 15 residues. Per the germline V gene, CDR1 is LGHNA and CDR2 is YSLEER. The CDR3 DNA reads TGCGCCAGCAGCCTGGGACTATCGAACACCGGGGAGCTGTTTTTT. The encoded protein is CASSLGLSNTGELFF.

V gene TRBV3-1 (or the pseudogene TRBV3-2) combines with J gene TRBJ1-1; D perhaps matches TRBD1 (6 bases). V was pared by 4 bases and J by 11 bases, with 17 bases between. CDR1 is LGHDT, CDR2 YNNKEL, per germline (reference sequence). The CDR3 is 13 amino acids. DNA for the CDR3: TGTGCCAGCAGCCGGAACAGGGTGACGTTTGCTTTCTTT. It yields the protein CASSRNRVTFAFF.

V usage is TRBV5-4 and J usage is TRBJ2-3; weak D call: TRBD1 (6 bases). CDR1 is SGHNT, CDR2 YYREEE, per germline (reference sequence). The germline V and J ends were trimmed by 0 bases and 6 bases, with 8 bases remaining between them. This CDR3 region has 13 residues. CDR3 sequence reads: CASSLGGPDTQYF. The CDR3 DNA reads as TGTGCCAGCAGCTTGGGGGGGCCGGATACGCAGTATTTT.

The chain combines TRBV5-5 with TRBJ2-7; 8 bases are shared with TRBD1. Looked up from germline, CDR1 is SGHKS and CDR2 is YYEKEE (reference sequence). The CDR3 is 15 residues long. Trimming removed 2 bases from V and 2 bases from J; junction bases left unmatched: 6. CDR3 loop: CASSFWDRIAYEQYF. The CDR3 coding sequence is TGTGCCAGCAGCTTCTGGGACAGGATAGCCTACGAGCAGTACTTC. Complete variable domain (other parts from reference TRBV5-5 and TRBJ2-7): DAGVTQSPTHLIKTRGQQVTLRCSPISGHKSVSWYQQVLGQGPQFIFQYYEKEERGRGNFPDRFSARQFPNYSSELNVNALLLGDSALYLCASSFWDRIAYEQYFGPGTRLTVT.

The count of this clone is one. The rearrangement uses TRBV29-1 and TRBJ2-7, with a weak D call TRBD1 (5 bases). V was pared by 4 bases and J by 7 bases, with 11 bases between. CDR3 length: 11 amino acids. The V gene's germline CDR1 is SQVTM and CDR2 ANQGSEA. The chain's CDR3 is CSVVGPGEQYF. In nucleotides, the CDR3 is TGCAGCGTTGTAGGCCCAGGGGAGCAGTACTTC.

The chain joins TRBV3-1 (or the pseudogene TRBV3-2) to TRBJ1-4; no clear D. In germline, CDR1 is LGHDT, CDR2 YNNKEL (reference sequence). The CDR3 consists of 14 residues. V shed 3 bases and J shed 4 bases, with 9 bases lying between them. The CDR3 loop is CASSQRADNEKLFF. CDR3 nucleotides: TGTGCCAGCAGCCAGCGGGCGGATAATGAAAAACTGTTTTTT.

The V and J genes are TRBV11-2 and TRBJ1-1, with no clear D. V lost 2 bases, J lost 3 bases, and 10 bases lay in between. The CDR3 extends over 14 amino acids. The germline CDR1 and CDR2 sequences are SGHAT and FQNNGV. The CDR3 reads CASSLSQDHTEAFF. The DNA for the CDR3 is TGTGCCAGCAGCTTAAGTCAGGATCACACTGAAGCTTTCTTT.

This chain joins TRBV19 and TRBJ2-1; weak D call: TRBD2 (5 bases). V shed 4 bases and J shed 1 base, with 11 bases lying between them. The CDR3 loop spans 15 amino acids. CDR1 and CDR2 (germline): LNHDA, SQIVND (reference sequence). This chain's CDR3 is CASSTSFGSYNEQFF. The DNA of the CDR3 is TGTGCCAGTAGTACTAGCTTTGGTTCCTACAATGAGCAGTTCTTC.

The J gene is TRBJ2-7, the V gene TRBV6-6; D is ambiguous. With 8 bases removed from V and 3 bases from J, the gap between germline ends came to 8 bases. Germline-derived CDR1 and CDR2 are MNHNY and SVGAGI (reference sequence). This CDR3 spans 11 amino acids. The CDR3 loop is CASCEVYEQYF. The CDR3 nucleotides read TGTGCCAGCTGTGAGGTCTACGAGCAGTACTTC.

The rearrangement joins TRBV28 to TRBJ1-1, with TRBD1 as a possible D gene (6 bases). The ends were cut back, 6 bases at V and 0 bases at J, with 11 bases in the middle. The CDR3 loop spans 14 amino acids. Germline V gene lookup returns CDR1 MDHEN and CDR2 SYDVKM. As DNA, the CDR3 is TGTGCCAGCAGCTTGCCAGGGGTGAACACTGAAGCTTTCTTT. Amino acids: CASSLPGVNTEAFF.

The gene calls are TRBV18 and TRBJ2-2; 9 bases map to TRBD1. Germline CDR1 is KGHSH and CDR2 is LQKENI. V shed 6 bases, J shed 5 bases, and the junction held 4 bases outside the gene matches. The CDR3 is 14 residues long. The CDR3 sequence is CASSHGTGTGELFF. Here the CDR3 DNA reads TGTGCCAGCTCCCATGGGACAGGGACCGGGGAGCTGTTTTTT.

V usage is TRBV7-2 and J usage is TRBJ2-2; no definite D call. Germline V gives CDR1 SGHTA, CDR2 FQGNSA. The ends were cut back, 3 bases at V and 1 base at J, with 6 bases in the middle. The CDR3 extends over 14 amino acids. The CDR3 reads CASSFKRNTGELFF. The CDR3 region has the DNA TGTGCCAGCAGCTTTAAGAGGAACACCGGGGAGCTGTTTTTT.